This T cell receptor (beta chain) is drawn from a study of blood T cell repertoires in COVID-19. About the research overall: Sites in the United States, Italy and Spain provided acute and convalescent COVID-19 samples. The cDNA or gDNA used as material had been derived from T cells, B-cell-depleted T cells, or PBMCs.

It was during active infection that Seattle patients were enrolled and then longitudinally followed. With 5 bases removed from V and 3 bases from J, the gap between germline ends came to 7 bases. Germline V CDR1 and CDR2: MNHEY, SVGAGI. There are 12 residues in the CDR3. Per the study methods: Researchers report that nucleated cell counts were estimated from reference gene primer amplification. Assay used: immunoSEQ multiplex PCR; TCRdb lists only in-frame clones, some missing. The V and J calls and clone size were taken over from that table, and D and trimming were inferred from the DNA. This sample yields roughly 77,000 clones, of which over 60% are seen a single time; 14% to 15% belongs to the top ten.

The rearrangement joins TRBV6-5 to TRBJ1-1; no firm D call. The receptor was isolated from a man aged 60 to 75 with COVID-19, enrolled during active disease. Sample: peripheral blood. The CDR3 DNA follows: TGTGCCAGCAGTATGAGGTACACTGAAGCTTTCTTT. This encodes CASSMRYTEAFF.